These 26 T cell receptor beta chains came from one sample sequenced in a study of beta chain features in type 1 diabetes. Expressed TCRB transcripts were sequenced because the isolated RNA had all been reverse transcribed beforehand. Assay used: immunoSEQ multiplex PCR; TCRdb lists only in-frame clones, some missing. The sample carries under 95,000 clones, roughly 34% recorded once. Sample: stem cell memory CD4+ T cells from blood. The receptors were sampled from a woman under 30 in good health.

The chain links TRBV18 to TRBJ2-7, with TRBD1 as a possible D gene (7 bases). The CDR3 runs to 14 residues. Trimming took off 2 bases at V and 7 bases at J, with 15 bases between the two ends. Germline CDR1 reads KGHSH; CDR2 reads LQKENI. CDR3 protein: CASSPSTTGREQYF. CDR3 coding DNA: TGTGCCAGCTCACCATCGACGACAGGGAGGGAGCAGTACTTC.

The V and J genes are TRBV4-2 and TRBJ2-1; the match to TRBD2 covers 9 bases. The CDR3 sequence is 16 residues long. With V trimmed by 3 bases and J by 3 bases, 6 bases remained unmatched. CDR1 is LGHNA, CDR2 YNFKEQ, per germline. CDR3 sequence: CASSHRLADNYNEQFF. CDR3 bases: TGTGCCAGCAGCCACCGACTAGCGGACAACTACAATGAGCAGTTCTTC.

The V gene is TRBV5-1, the J gene TRBJ2-1; TRBD1 matches at 11 bases. The CDR3 has 16 residues. CDR1 is SGHRS and CDR2 is YFSETQ in the germline V gene. V was clipped by 3 bases and J by 3 bases; unmatched bases: 5. The CDR3 loop reads CASSSQGTGGYNEQFF. As DNA, the CDR3 is TGCGCCAGCAGCTCTCAAGGGACAGGGGGCTACAATGAGCAGTTCTTC.

This clone was seen at least ten times. This chain joins TRBV7-9 and TRBJ1-2; D call uncertain. Germline CDR1 reads SEHNR; CDR2 reads FQNEAQ (reference sequence). This CDR3 comprises 11 residues. V was pared by 4 bases and J by 2 bases, with 2 bases between. DNA of the CDR3: TGTGCCAGCAGCTCGAACTATGGCTACACCTTC. It yields the protein CASSSNYGYTF.

This clone was seen a few times. Other DNA sequences from this sample encode an identical CDR3 as well. The chain employs TRBV18 and TRBJ1-6, with D possibly being TRBD1 (6 bases). CDR1 is KGHSH and CDR2 is LQKENI in the germline V gene. The V and J ends lost 3 bases and 3 bases respectively, with 6 bases between them. The CDR3 consists of 14 residues. The CDR3 coding sequence is TGTGCCAGCTCACCGGACAGCTATAATTCACCCCTCCACTTT. Protein product: CASSPDSYNSPLHF.

This sequence joins TRBV5-1 and TRBJ2-7; 7 nucleotides align to TRBD2. V shed 1 base and J 2 bases; nucleotides not matched to a gene: 6. The germline CDR1 and CDR2 sequences are SGHRS and YFSETQ. CDR3 size: 15 residues. In DNA, the CDR3 is TGCGCCAGCAGCTTGCAGGCTAGCGGCACCTACGAGCAGTACTTC. Residues: CASSLQASGTYEQYF. Supplemented by reference TRBV5-1 and TRBJ2-7, the full variable domain reads KAGVTQTPRYLIKTRGQQVTLSCSPISGHRSVSWYQQTPGQGLQFLFEYFSETQRNKGNFPGRFSGRQFSNSRSEMNVSTLELGDSALYLCASSLQASGTYEQYFGPGTRLTVT.

The CDR3 DNA is TGTGCCACCAGCAGGCCGGGTCGGTGGCAGCCCCAGCATTTT. It is translated as CATSRPGRWQPQHF. The gene calls are TRBV15 and TRBJ1-5; no firm D call. The CDR3 spans 14 residues. Germline CDR1 LNHNV, CDR2 YYDKDF (reference sequence). The ends were cut back, 3 bases at V and 7 bases at J, with 13 bases in the middle.

This chain links TRBV7-2 with TRBJ2-1, with 10 bases lining up with TRBD2. J lost 4 bases, V lost 2 bases, and 5 bases had no gene match. Germline CDR1 SGHTA, CDR2 FQGNSA. This CDR3 contains 16 residues. The CDR3 here is CASSLRSGGAYNEQFF. The CDR3 DNA sequence: TGTGCCAGCAGCTTACGGAGCGGGGGGGCTTACAATGAGCAGTTCTTC.

The chain has TRBV7-3 and TRBJ2-2; no clear D. The CDR3 runs 13 residues. Germline assignment: CDR1 SGHTA and CDR2 FQGTGA. V dropped 1 base and J dropped 7 bases, with 7 bases sitting between them. Here the CDR3 reads CASSLSAGGELFF. The CDR3, as DNA: TGTGCCAGCAGCTTAAGCGCTGGCGGGGAGCTGTTTTTT.

This clone was observed a few times. The V and J genes are TRBV7-9 and TRBJ2-3, with 13 bases aligning to TRBD2. The CDR3 spans 15 residues. Germline trimming cut 7 bases from V and 6 bases from J; bases unmatched to any gene: 7. Germline CDR1 SEHNR, CDR2 FQNEAQ (reference sequence). CDR3 DNA sequence: TGTGCCAGCACCCCGACTAGCGGGGGGCCGGATACGCAGTATTTT. Its protein product is CASTPTSGGPDTQYF.

The chain uses TRBV5-8 and TRBJ2-2; the match to TRBD2 covers 7 bases. Per the germline V gene, CDR1 is SGHTS and CDR2 is YDEGEE. J gave up 15 bases and V 0 bases, and 8 bases lay outside the gene matches. The CDR3 is made up of 13 amino acids. The CDR3 is CASSLVGGRTLFF. DNA of the CDR3: TGTGCCAGCAGCTTGGTGGGCGGGAGAACGTTGTTTTTT.

This clone has only a few counts. This sequence joins TRBV5-1 and TRBJ2-1; 13 bases agree with TRBD2. The CDR3 spans 19 residues. Germline V gives CDR1 SGHRS, CDR2 YFSETQ. The trim removed 3 bases at V and 0 bases at J, leaving 9 bases unmatched. CDR3 nucleotide sequence: TGCGCCAGCAGCTCTCCGGGACTAGCGGGAACCAGCTCCTACAATGAGCAGTTCTTC. Encoded protein: CASSSPGLAGTSSYNEQFF.

This chain uses TRBV6-6 with TRBJ1-1, with 9 bases lining up with TRBD1. The trim removed 0 bases at V and 5 bases at J, leaving 4 bases unmatched. CDR3 length: 15 amino acids. In germline, CDR1 is MNHNY, CDR2 SVGAGI (reference sequence). CDR3 loop: CASSYSGTGKTEAFF. In DNA form, the CDR3 reads TGTGCCAGCAGTTACTCCGGGACAGGGAAAACTGAAGCTTTCTTT.

The chain joins TRBV7-9 to TRBJ2-1; 8 bases fit TRBD2. Germline CDR1 is SEHNR and CDR2 is FQNEAQ (reference sequence). V shed 5 bases, J shed 5 bases, and the junction held 2 bases outside the gene matches. The CDR3 has 13 amino acids. For the CDR3, the DNA is TGTGCCAGCAGCCGGGGGGGGGACAATGAGCAGTTCTTC. Translating gives CASSRGGDNEQFF. Complete variable domain (other parts from reference TRBV7-9 and TRBJ2-1): DTGVSQNPRHKITKRGQNVTFRCDPISEHNRLYWYRQTLGQGPEFLTYFQNEAQLEKSRLLSDRFSAERPKGSFSTLEIQRTEQGDSAMYLCASSRGGDNEQFFGPGTRLTVL.

J is TRBJ1-5 and V is TRBV15; possible D gene TRBD1, 5 bases. Per germline, CDR1 LNHNV and CDR2 YYDKDF (reference sequence). V gave up 0 bases and J gave up 4 bases, with 7 bases separating them. The CDR3 is 14 amino acids. The CDR3 loop reads CATSRDRGNQPQHF. The CDR3 DNA reads as TGTGCCACCAGCAGAGATCGGGGGAATCAGCCCCAGCATTTT.

A few counts support this clone. This rearrangement joins TRBV5-4 to TRBJ2-1, with D possibly being TRBD1 (5 bases). V was pared by 4 bases and J by 9 bases, with 14 bases between. The germline V gene encodes CDR1 SGHNT and CDR2 YYREEE (reference sequence). The CDR3 has 13 residues. For the CDR3, the DNA is TGTGCCAGCAGCCTCGATAGGCAGGGTGAGCAGTTCTTC. Translated, it gives CASSLDRQGEQFF.

This chain connects TRBV2 to TRBJ2-2; D gene unclear. The V end was cut by 4 bases, the J end by 3 bases, with 6 bases between. CDR3 length: 13 residues. CDR1 and CDR2 from the germline V gene are SNHLY and FYNNEI. Here the CDR3 reads CASSVEDTGELFF. As DNA, the CDR3 is TGTGCCAGCAGTGTCGAGGACACCGGGGAGCTGTTTTTT. Filled out from reference TRBV2 and TRBJ2-2, the complete variable domain reads EPEVTQTPSHQVTQMGQEVILRCVPISNHLYFYWYRQILGQKVEFLVSFYNNEISEKSEIFDDQFSVERPDGSNFTLKIRSTKLEDSAMYFCASSVEDTGELFFGEGSRLTVL.

The chain combines TRBV19 with TRBJ2-1, with TRBD1 matching over 7 bases. V lost 4 bases to trimming and J lost 3 bases; unmatched junction nucleotides: 0. This CDR3 comprises 13 residues. Germline CDR1 and CDR2: LNHDA and SQIVND (reference sequence). CDR3 sequence: CASSRDSYNEQFF. As DNA, the CDR3 is TGTGCCAGTAGTAGGGACAGCTACAATGAGCAGTTCTTC.

This clone was found a few times. V gene TRBV7-2 combines with J gene TRBJ2-7, with a tentative D call TRBD2 (7 bases). V lost 1 base, J lost 0 bases, and 10 bases lay in between. CDR3 length: 15 residues. The germline CDR1 and CDR2 sequences are SGHTA and FQGNSA. CDR3 DNA: TGTGCCAGCAGCTTAGAACGGGGGGCCTCCTACGAGCAGTACTTC. Protein sequence: CASSLERGASYEQYF.

The V gene is TRBV2, the J gene TRBJ1-5, with 7 bases that match TRBD1. Germline CDR1 and CDR2: SNHLY and FYNNEI. The CDR3 is made up of 14 amino acids. The V segment lost 7 bases and the J segment 6 bases; nucleotides outside the gene matches: 9. CDR3 sequence (DNA): TGTGCCAGCACCCAAGGAGGACAGGCTCAGCCCCAGCATTTT. Translating it yields CASTQGGQAQPQHF.

The chain uses TRBV7-8 and TRBJ1-4; D may be TRBD1 (5 bases). Trimming left V 2 bases short and J 8 bases short, with 18 bases between. This CDR3 region has 16 residues. Germline CDR1 is SGHVS and CDR2 is FQNEAQ. The CDR3 coding sequence is TGTGCCAGCAGCTTATATGGGGCAGGCCGTGGCGAAAAACTGTTTTTT. Protein sequence: CASSLYGAGRGEKLFF. Filled out from reference TRBV7-8 and TRBJ1-4, the complete variable domain reads GAGVSQSPRYKVAKRGQDVALRCDPISGHVSLFWYQQALGQGPEFLTYFQNEAQLDKSGLPSDRFFAERPEGSVSTLKIQRTQQEDSAVYLCASSLYGAGRGEKLFFGSGTQLSVL.

This chain uses TRBV6-1 with TRBJ2-7; TRBD2 matches at 9 bases. Germline V lookup: CDR1 MNHNS, CDR2 SASEGT. V lost 4 bases to trimming and J lost 6 bases; unmatched junction nucleotides: 10. CDR3 length: 15 residues. CDR3 sequence: CASSAGASGTLEQYF. CDR3 DNA: TGTGCCAGCAGTGCCGGGGCTAGCGGGACCCTCGAGCAGTACTTC.

The table lists this clone with a few counts. The chain is built from TRBV4-1 and TRBJ2-1; 9 bases fit TRBD1. With 3 bases clipped from V and 4 bases from J, the junction kept 4 bases outside the gene matches. This CDR3 has 15 amino acids. CDR1 MGHRA and CDR2 YSYEKL come from the germline V gene. The DNA for the CDR3 is TGCGCCAGCAGCCATCCGGGACAGGGATACAATGAGCAGTTCTTC. Its translation is CASSHPGQGYNEQFF.

This clone was detected a few times. This chain uses TRBV11-2 with TRBJ2-7; TRBD2 matches at 11 bases. Trimming removed 5 bases from V and 4 bases from J; junction bases left unmatched: 16. The CDR3 consists of 18 residues. Germline V gene data show CDR1 as SGHAT and CDR2 as FQNNGV. For the CDR3, the DNA is TGTGCCAGCAGCCCCCGGGATAGCGGGGGGGCCGTTATTTACGAGCAGTACTTC. Its protein is CASSPRDSGGAVIYEQYF.

The J gene is TRBJ1-4, the V gene TRBV7-2, with 7 bases lining up with TRBD1. The germline V gene has CDR1 SGHTA and CDR2 FQGNSA. J was trimmed by 3 bases and V by 5 bases; bases with no gene match: 6. The CDR3 totals 15 residues. This chain's CDR3 is CASSPGDSPNEKLFF. The DNA for the CDR3 is TGTGCCAGCAGCCCCGGGGACAGTCCTAATGAAAAACTGTTTTTT.

This chain joins TRBV27 and TRBJ2-7; tentative D call: TRBD1 (5 bases). This CDR3 is built from 15 residues. V was pared by 6 bases and J by 1 base, with 16 bases between. The germline gives CDR1 MNHEY, CDR2 SMNVEV (reference sequence). The CDR3 DNA is TGTGCCAGCAGCTGGTCAGGACACCATTCCTACGAGCAGTACTTC. Translating gives CASSWSGHHSYEQYF.